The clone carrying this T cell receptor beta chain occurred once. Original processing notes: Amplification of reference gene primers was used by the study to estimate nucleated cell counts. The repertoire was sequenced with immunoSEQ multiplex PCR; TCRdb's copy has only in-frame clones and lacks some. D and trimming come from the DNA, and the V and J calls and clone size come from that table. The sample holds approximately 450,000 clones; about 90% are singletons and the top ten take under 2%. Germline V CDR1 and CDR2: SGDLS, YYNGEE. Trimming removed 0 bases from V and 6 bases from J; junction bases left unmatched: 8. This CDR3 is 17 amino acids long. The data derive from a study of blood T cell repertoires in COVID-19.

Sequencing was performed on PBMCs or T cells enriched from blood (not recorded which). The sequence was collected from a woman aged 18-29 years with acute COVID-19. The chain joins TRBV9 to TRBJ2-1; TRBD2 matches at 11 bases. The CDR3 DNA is TGTGCCAGCAGCGTAGCTGGAGTAGCGGGAGGGCCCAATGAGCAGTTCTTC. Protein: CASSVAGVAGGPNEQFF. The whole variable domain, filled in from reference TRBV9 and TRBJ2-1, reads DSGVTQTPKHLITATGQRVTLRCSPRSGDLSVYWYQQSLDQGLQFLIQYYNGEERAKGNILERFSAQQFPDLHSELNLSSLELGDSALYFCASSVAGVAGGPNEQFFGPGTRLTVL.